Listed below are T cell receptor beta chains from one sample, sequenced in a study of blood T cell repertoires in COVID-19. The assay was immunoSEQ multiplex PCR, and TCRdb's table has in-frame clones only and misses some. The sample lists 35,000 to 45,000 clones, over 85% occurring once. The sequenced sample was peripheral blood. Receptors originate from a man aged 45-60 years with COVID-19, enrolled during active disease. Both conserved end residues are part of each CDR3. Each record gives: J gene, D gene, CDR3 length, clone size, V gene, CDR3 DNA, CDR3 protein. The D gene is left open where the match is weak. Size is omitted from some rows. Given values are once, few, many or a class for expanded clones.

>TRBJ2-7|-|16|-|TRBV6-2/TRBV6-3
TGTGCCAGCAGTTCGTTCTCACGGAGGAGCTCCTACGAGCAGTACTTC
CASSSFSRRSSYEQYF
>TRBJ2-4|-|16|-|TRBV27
TGTGCCAGCAGTACTTATCCTCCTCGGACTGTTAACATTCAGTACTTC
CASSTYPPRTVNIQYF
>TRBJ1-1|-|15|-|TRBV4-1
TGCGCCAGCAGCCAAGCGCCAGGACTCAGAACTGAAGCTTTCTTT
CASSQAPGLRTEAFF
>TRBJ2-1|-|15|-|TRBV4-3
TGCGCCAGCAGCCAAGAAACATGGGCGTACAATGAGCAGTTCTTC
CASSQETWAYNEQFF
>TRBJ2-1|TRBD2|15|-|TRBV7-8
TGTGCCAGCAGCTTAACTAGCGGGAGTATAAATGAGCAGTTCTTC
CASSLTSGSINEQFF
>TRBJ2-4|-|17|-|TRBV5-1
TGCGCCAGCAGCTTGGGCCAGCCTACTGCTAGTCTTAGCATTCAGTACTTC
CASSLGQPTASLSIQYF
>TRBJ1-6|TRBD1|16|-|TRBV18
TGTGCCAGCTCACCACCCGGGACAGGGGTAAATTCACCCCTCCACTTT
CASSPPGTGVNSPLHF
>TRBJ2-3|TRBD2|14|once|TRBV3-1/TRBV3-2
TGTGCCAGCAGCACTAGCGGGAGCACAGATACGCAGTATTTT
CASSTSGSTDTQYF
>TRBJ1-2|-|15|-|TRBV15
TGTGCCACCAGAAAAGGTCTGGACACTAACTATGGCTACACCTTC
CATRKGLDTNYGYTF
>TRBJ2-5|TRBD1|16|-|TRBV6-2/TRBV6-3
TGTGCCAGCAGTTACTCGATTACAGGGGATAAGGAGACCCAGTACTTC
CASSYSITGDKETQYF
>TRBJ1-1|TRBD1|17|-|TRBV4-1
TGCGCCAGCAGCCAAGCGGGGGGAACAGGGGGTGGGACTGAAGCTTTCTTT
CASSQAGGTGGGTEAFF
>TRBJ1-1|-|16|-|TRBV4-3
TGCGCCAGCAGCCAAGAATTGGGCAGACCACGGGGTGAAGCTTTCTTT
CASSQELGRPRGEAFF
>TRBJ2-1|TRBD2|15|-|TRBV10-2
TGCGCCAGCAGTACCAATGCACTAGCGGGGGGTGAGCAGTTCTTC
CASSTNALAGGEQFF
>TRBJ2-1|TRBD2|19|-|TRBV6-4
TGTGCCAGCAGTGAGTCGGGACTAGCGGCCCCCGGCCCCTACAATGAGCAGTTCTTC
CASSESGLAAPGPYNEQFF
>TRBJ2-7|-|15|-|TRBV5-1
TGCGCCAGCAGCTTGGTCGCGGGGGCGGGCTACGAGCAGTACTTC
CASSLVAGAGYEQYF
>TRBJ1-5|TRBD1|13|-|TRBV2
TGTGCCAGCAATCAGGGGGCGCATCAGCCCCAGCATTTT
CASNQGAHQPQHF
>TRBJ2-1|TRBD1|15|-|TRBV7-8
TGTGCCAGCAGCTTAGCGCCGACAGGGTGGAATGAGCAGTTCTTC
CASSLAPTGWNEQFF
>TRBJ1-2|TRBD1|15|-|TRBV30
TGTGCCTGGAGCCTTTGGGACAGGGGTGGGAATGGCTACACCTTC
CAWSLWDRGGNGYTF
>TRBJ1-2|TRBD1|13|once|TRBV28
TGTGCCAGCAGCCAAGGGACAGCGTATGGCTACACCTTC
CASSQGTAYGYTF
>TRBJ2-7|TRBD1|15|-|TRBV5-1
TGCGCCAGCAGCCCACTACAGGGGGCAACCTACGAGCAGTACTTC
CASSPLQGATYEQYF
>TRBJ2-3|TRBD2|14|-|TRBV2
TGTGCCAGCAGTGAAGACCGCGGGAGGGATACGCAGTATTTT
CASSEDRGRDTQYF
>TRBJ2-7|TRBD2|15|once|TRBV3-1/TRBV3-2
TGTGCCAGCAGCCAAGGATGGACTAGCGGTTACGAGCAGTACTTC
CASSQGWTSGYEQYF
>TRBJ1-1|-|14|-|TRBV2
TGTGCCAGCAGTGACGACAGGCGGTACACTGAAGCTTTCTTT
CASSDDRRYTEAFF
>TRBJ2-2|TRBD2|15|-|TRBV9
TGTGCCAGCAGCGGTAGCGGGAGTCCCACCGGGGAGCTGTTTTTT
CASSGSGSPTGELFF
>TRBJ1-4|-|15|-|TRBV12-5
TGTGCTAGTGGTTTGGTACGGAGAGGGGGTGAAAAACTGTTTTTT
CASGLVRRGGEKLFF
>TRBJ1-6|-|15|few|TRBV7-8
TGTGCCAGCAGCGAACTCTACAGGGAAAAATCACCCCTCCACTTT
CASSELYREKSPLHF
>TRBJ1-5|-|15|once|TRBV7-8
TGTGCCAGCAGCATCTATGCGGACAGCCATCAGCCCCAGCATTTT
CASSIYADSHQPQHF
>TRBJ2-1|TRBD2|18|once|TRBV5-1
TGCGCCAGCAGCTTGTGGGAGAAAGGACTAGCGGCTGACAATGAGCAGTTCTTC
CASSLWEKGLAADNEQFF
>TRBJ2-5|-|15|-|TRBV9
TGTGCCAGCAGCGTAGACGGGAGAGCCCAAGAGACCCAGTACTTC
CASSVDGRAQETQYF
>TRBJ1-1|-|12|-|TRBV7-2
TGTGCCAGCAGCACTACAGGTATGGAAGCTTTCTTT
CASSTTGMEAFF
>TRBJ2-1|TRBD2|15|-|TRBV6-2/TRBV6-3
TGTGCCAGCAGTAGCGGGAGGGGATCCTACAATGAGCAGTTCTTC
CASSSGRGSYNEQFF
>TRBJ2-1|TRBD2|16|once|TRBV19
TGTGCCAGTAGTATAGACGGGAGACTAGCGGGAGGTGAGCAGTTCTTC
CASSIDGRLAGGEQFF
>TRBJ2-6|TRBD1|15|-|TRBV3-1/TRBV3-2
TGTGCCAGCAGGCTACAGGGGGATGGGGCCAACGTCCTGACTTTC
CASRLQGDGANVLTF
>TRBJ1-4|TRBD1|15|-|TRBV7-9
TGTGCCAGCAGCGAGACAGGGGCCTACAATGAAAAACTGTTTTTT
CASSETGAYNEKLFF
>TRBJ1-1|-|14|-|TRBV5-6
TGTGCCAGCAGCTTGAGGGGGATAGGCACTGAAGCTTTCTTT
CASSLRGIGTEAFF
>TRBJ2-2|TRBD1|14|-|TRBV19
TGTGCCAGTAGTCCGGGACAGGGGTCCCGGGAGCTGTTTTTT
CASSPGQGSRELFF
>TRBJ2-7|-|12|few|TRBV5-1
TGCGCCAGCAGCTCACAGGGATACGAGCAGTACTTC
CASSSQGYEQYF
>TRBJ2-1|-|14|-|TRBV7-3
TGTGCCAGCACTGGTTGGGGAGTTAGCAATGAGCAGTTCTTC
CASTGWGVSNEQFF
>TRBJ2-1|-|12|-|TRBV29-1
TGCAGCGTTGAAGGACTAGACTATGAGCAGTTCTTC
CSVEGLDYEQFF
>TRBJ1-1|-|13|once|TRBV9
TGTGCCAGCAGCTACAGGAGTGACACTGAAGCTTTCTTT
CASSYRSDTEAFF
>TRBJ2-1|-|15|-|TRBV24-1
TGTGCCACCAGCCTAAGGGGCAGCTCCTACAATGAGCAGTTCTTC
CATSLRGSSYNEQFF
>TRBJ2-6|-|14|-|TRBV2
TGTGCCAGCAGTCCAAGGGACAGGGCCAACGTCCTGACTTTC
CASSPRDRANVLTF
>TRBJ2-3|TRBD2|15|-|TRBV7-7
TGTGCCAGCAGCGGCGGTAGCGGGAGATCAGATACGCAGTATTTT
CASSGGSGRSDTQYF
>TRBJ2-7|TRBD2|15|-|TRBV19
TGTGCCAGTAGCCCCCTCCTAGCGGCGTCCTACGAGCAGTACTTC
CASSPLLAASYEQYF